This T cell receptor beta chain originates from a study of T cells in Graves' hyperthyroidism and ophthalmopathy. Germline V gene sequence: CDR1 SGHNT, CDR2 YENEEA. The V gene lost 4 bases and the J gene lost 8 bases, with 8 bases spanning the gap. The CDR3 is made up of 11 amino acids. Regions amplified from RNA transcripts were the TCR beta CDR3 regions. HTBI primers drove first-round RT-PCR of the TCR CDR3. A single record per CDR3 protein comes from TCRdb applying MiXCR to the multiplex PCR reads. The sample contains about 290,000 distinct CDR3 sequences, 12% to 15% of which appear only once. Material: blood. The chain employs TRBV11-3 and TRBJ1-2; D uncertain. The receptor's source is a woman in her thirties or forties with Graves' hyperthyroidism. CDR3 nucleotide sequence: TGTGCCAGCAGCTCAATCTGGGGCTACACCTTC. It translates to CASSSIWGYTF.